The 7 T cell receptor beta chains given below trace back to one sample, sequenced in a study of Tregs in tolerant kidney transplant recipients. Profiling relied on immunoSEQ multiplex PCR, and the TCRdb table lists in-frame clones only, not all of them. The repertoire holds under 300,000 clones, about 86% seen once, with around 0.68% in the top ten. Sequencing used CD4+ T cells from blood. These TCRs come from a human donor in good health.

This clone was seen a handful of times. The V and J genes are TRBV30 and TRBJ1-1; D uncertain. CDR3 size: 13 residues. The germline CDR1 and CDR2 sequences are GTSNPN and SVGIG (reference sequence). V shed 3 bases and J shed 8 bases, with 16 bases lying between them. The CDR3 here is CAWRGGRRREAFF. The CDR3 DNA reads as TGTGCCTGGAGAGGAGGCAGGAGGCGGGAAGCTTTCTTT.

The chain has TRBV11-2 and TRBJ2-5, with TRBD2 matching over 7 bases. The better agreement between TRBJ2-7 and the DNA end casts doubt on the J call. CDR3 length: 16 residues. CDR1 is SGHAT, CDR2 FQNNGV, per germline. The CDR3 nucleotides read TGTGCCAGCAGCTTAGATCGGGGGGAGGGCCTTTACGAGCAGTACTTC. Residues: CASSLDRGEGLYEQYF.

The V and J genes are TRBV5-4 and TRBJ2-5; D tentatively reads TRBD1 or TRBD2 (5 bases each). The V gene's germline CDR1 is SGHNT and CDR2 YYREEE (reference sequence). Trimming removed 0 bases from V and 5 bases from J, with 11 bases in between. The CDR3 consists of 14 residues. CDR3: CASSLDPGTETQYF. The CDR3 region has the DNA TGTGCCAGCAGCTTGGACCCGGGGACGGAGACCCAGTACTTC.

In this sample, this clone turned up once. The gene calls are TRBV29-1 and TRBJ2-5; maybe TRBD2 (5 bases). The germline CDR1 and CDR2 sequences are SQVTM and ANQGSEA. The CDR3 has 13 residues. The V and J ends lost 7 bases and 5 bases respectively, with 17 bases between them. DNA of the CDR3: TGCAGCGCCCAAAACGGGAACGGGGAGACCCAGTACTTC. Residues: CSAQNGNGETQYF.

This clone was detected a few times. The rearrangement links TRBV5-1 to TRBJ2-1; possible D gene TRBD2, 6 bases. Trimming left V 0 bases short and J 9 bases short, with 13 bases between. Germline V CDR1 and CDR2: SGHRS, YFSETQ. The CDR3 has 14 amino acids. The CDR3 sequence is CASSLELAETEQFF. The CDR3 DNA reads as TGCGCCAGCAGCTTGGAACTAGCCGAGACTGAGCAGTTCTTC.

The chain carries TRBV5-1 and TRBJ2-1; TRBD2 matches 7 bases. The CDR3 sequence is 14 residues long. With 7 bases clipped from V and 7 bases from J, the junction kept 11 bases outside the gene matches. Looked up from germline, CDR1 is SGHRS and CDR2 is YFSETQ. The CDR3 spells CASHLEPRGNEQFF. The CDR3 bases are TGCGCCAGCCACCTTGAACCGCGGGGGAATGAGCAGTTCTTC.

The chain uses TRBV7-8 and TRBJ2-3, with D perhaps TRBD2 (5 bases). Germline-derived CDR1 and CDR2 are SGHVS and FQNEAQ. V shed 2 bases and J shed 3 bases, with 15 bases lying between them. This CDR3 spans 16 amino acids. CDR3 residues: CASSLRFRRRTDTQYF. The CDR3 DNA reads TGTGCCAGCAGCTTACGCTTTCGGAGGCGTACAGATACGCAGTATTTT.